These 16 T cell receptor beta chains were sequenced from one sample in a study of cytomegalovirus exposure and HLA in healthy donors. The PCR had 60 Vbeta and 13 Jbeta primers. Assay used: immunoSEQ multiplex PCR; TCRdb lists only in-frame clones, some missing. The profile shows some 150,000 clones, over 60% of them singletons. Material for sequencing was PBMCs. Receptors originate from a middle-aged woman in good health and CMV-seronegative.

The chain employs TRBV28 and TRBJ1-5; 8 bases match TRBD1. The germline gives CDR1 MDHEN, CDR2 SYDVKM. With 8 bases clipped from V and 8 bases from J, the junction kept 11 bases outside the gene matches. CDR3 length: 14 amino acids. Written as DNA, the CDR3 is TGTGCCAGCCGTAGTGACAGGGGAATGGAGCCCCAGCATTTT. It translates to CASRSDRGMEPQHF.

CDR3 nucleotides: TGTGCCAGCAGCTTAACTAGCGGGGAGACCCAGTACTTC. Translating it yields CASSLTSGETQYF. J is TRBJ2-5 and V is TRBV7-2; 9 nucleotides line up with TRBD2. CDR3 length: 13 residues. Looked up from germline, CDR1 is SGHTA and CDR2 is FQGNSA. Trimming cost V 2 bases and J 5 bases; bases outside gene matches: 0. The full variable domain, completed using reference TRBV7-2 and TRBJ2-5, is GAGVSQSPSNKVTEKGKDVELRCDPISGHTALYWYRQSLGQGLEFLIYFQGNSAPDKSGLPSDRFSAERTGGSVSTLTIQRTQQEDSAVYLCASSLTSGETQYFGPGTRLLVL.

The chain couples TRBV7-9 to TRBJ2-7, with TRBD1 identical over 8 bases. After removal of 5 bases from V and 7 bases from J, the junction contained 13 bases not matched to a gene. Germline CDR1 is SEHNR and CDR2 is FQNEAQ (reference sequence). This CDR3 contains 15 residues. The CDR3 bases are TGTGCCAGCAGCAATACAGGGGGGCTCGGGGGAGAGCAGTACTTC. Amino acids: CASSNTGGLGGEQYF. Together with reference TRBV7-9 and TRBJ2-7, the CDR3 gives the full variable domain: DTGVSQNPRHKITKRGQNVTFRCDPISEHNRLYWYRQTLGQGPEFLTYFQNEAQLEKSRLLSDRFSAERPKGSFSTLEIQRTEQGDSAMYLCASSNTGGLGGEQYFGPGTRLTVT.

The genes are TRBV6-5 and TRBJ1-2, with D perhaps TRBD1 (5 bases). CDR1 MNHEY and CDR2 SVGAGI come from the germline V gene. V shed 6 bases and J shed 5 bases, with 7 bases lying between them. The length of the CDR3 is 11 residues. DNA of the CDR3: TGTGCCAGCAGCGGGGGGTATGGCTACACCTTC. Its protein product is CASSGGYGYTF.

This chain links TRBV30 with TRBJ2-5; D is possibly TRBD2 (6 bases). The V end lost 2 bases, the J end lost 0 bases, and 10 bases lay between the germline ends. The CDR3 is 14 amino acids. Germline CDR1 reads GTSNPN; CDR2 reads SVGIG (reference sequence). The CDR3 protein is CAWSPGLYQETQYF. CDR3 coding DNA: TGTGCCTGGAGTCCGGGACTTTACCAAGAGACCCAGTACTTC.

DNA for the CDR3: TGTGCCGCACGGGAGCTAGCGGGATCAGATACGCAGTATTTT. The encoded protein is CAARELAGSDTQYF. This chain links TRBV6-5 with TRBJ2-3; 9 positions match TRBD2. Trimming took 11 bases from V and 4 from J; bases not matched to a gene: 10. Germline V gene sequence: CDR1 MNHEY, CDR2 SVGAGI. The CDR3 extends over 14 amino acids.

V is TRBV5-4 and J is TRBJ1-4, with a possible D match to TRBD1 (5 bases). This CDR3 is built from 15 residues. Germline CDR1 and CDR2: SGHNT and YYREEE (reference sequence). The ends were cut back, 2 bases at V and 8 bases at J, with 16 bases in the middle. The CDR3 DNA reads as TGTGCCAGCAGCTTCCGGCTTGGAGGGGACGAAAAACTGTTTTTT. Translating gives CASSFRLGGDEKLFF.

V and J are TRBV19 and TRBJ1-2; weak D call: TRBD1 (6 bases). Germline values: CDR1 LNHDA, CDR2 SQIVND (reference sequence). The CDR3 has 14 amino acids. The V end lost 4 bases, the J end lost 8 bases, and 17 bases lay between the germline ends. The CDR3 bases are TGTGCCAGTAGTACCTACCCCGGGACACTAGGCTACACCTTC. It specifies CASSTYPGTLGYTF.

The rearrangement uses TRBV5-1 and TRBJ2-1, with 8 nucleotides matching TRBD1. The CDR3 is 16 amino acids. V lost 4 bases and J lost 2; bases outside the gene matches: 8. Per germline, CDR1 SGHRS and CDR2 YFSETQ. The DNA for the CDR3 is TGCGCCAGCAGCGGGGGACAGGTCCGAACCTACAATGAGCAGTTCTTC. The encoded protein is CASSGGQVRTYNEQFF.

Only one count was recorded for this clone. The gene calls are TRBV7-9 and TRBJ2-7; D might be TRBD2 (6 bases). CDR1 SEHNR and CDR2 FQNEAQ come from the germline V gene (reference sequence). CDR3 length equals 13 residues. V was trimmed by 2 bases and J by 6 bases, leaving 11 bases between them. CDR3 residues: CASSLSAGTEQYF. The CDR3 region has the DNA TGTGCCAGCAGCTTATCGGCGGGAACCGAGCAGTACTTC. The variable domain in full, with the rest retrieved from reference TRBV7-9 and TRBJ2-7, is DTGVSQNPRHKITKRGQNVTFRCDPISEHNRLYWYRQTLGQGPEFLTYFQNEAQLEKSRLLSDRFSAERPKGSFSTLEIQRTEQGDSAMYLCASSLSAGTEQYFGPGTRLTVT.

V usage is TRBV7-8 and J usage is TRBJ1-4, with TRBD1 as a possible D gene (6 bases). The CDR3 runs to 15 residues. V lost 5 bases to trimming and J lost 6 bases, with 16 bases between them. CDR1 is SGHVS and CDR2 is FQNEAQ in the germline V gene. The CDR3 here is CASSPDRSFYEKLFF. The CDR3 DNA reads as TGTGCCAGCAGCCCCGACAGGTCCTTCTATGAAAAACTGTTTTTT.

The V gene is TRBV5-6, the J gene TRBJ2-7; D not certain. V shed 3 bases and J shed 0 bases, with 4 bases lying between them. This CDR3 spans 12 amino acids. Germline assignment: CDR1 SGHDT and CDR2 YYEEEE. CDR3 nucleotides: TGTGCCAGCAGCTCGAGCTCCTACGAGCAGTACTTC. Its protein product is CASSSSSYEQYF. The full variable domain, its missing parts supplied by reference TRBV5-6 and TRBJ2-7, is DAGVTQSPTHLIKTRGQQVTLRCSPKSGHDTVSWYQQALGQGPQFIFQYYEEEERQRGNFPDRFSGHQFPNYSSELNVNALLLGDSALYLCASSSSSYEQYFGPGTRLTVT.

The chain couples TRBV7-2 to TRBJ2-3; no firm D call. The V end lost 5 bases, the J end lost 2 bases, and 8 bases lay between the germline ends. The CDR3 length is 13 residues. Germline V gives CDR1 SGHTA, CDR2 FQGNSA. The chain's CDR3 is CASSPRYTDTQYF. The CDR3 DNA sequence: TGTGCCAGCAGCCCCAGATACACAGATACGCAGTATTTT.

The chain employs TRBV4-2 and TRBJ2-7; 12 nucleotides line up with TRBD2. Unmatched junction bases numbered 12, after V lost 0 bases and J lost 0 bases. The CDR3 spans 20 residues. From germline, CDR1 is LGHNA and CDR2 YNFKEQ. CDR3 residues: CASSQDIQLAGGPSSYEQYF. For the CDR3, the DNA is TGTGCCAGCAGCCAAGATATTCAGCTAGCGGGAGGGCCTAGCTCCTACGAGCAGTACTTC.

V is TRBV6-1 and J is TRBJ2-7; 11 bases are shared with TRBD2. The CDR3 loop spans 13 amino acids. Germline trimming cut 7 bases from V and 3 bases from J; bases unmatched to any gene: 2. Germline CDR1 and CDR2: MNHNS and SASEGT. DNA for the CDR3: TGTGCCAGCAAGGGACTAGCGGACTACGAGCAGTACTTC. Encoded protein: CASKGLADYEQYF.

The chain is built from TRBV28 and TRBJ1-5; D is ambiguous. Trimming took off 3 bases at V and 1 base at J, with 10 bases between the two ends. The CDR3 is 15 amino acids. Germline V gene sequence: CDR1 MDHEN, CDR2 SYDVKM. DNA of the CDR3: TGTGCCAGCAGTTTCGGGGTGGGAAGCAATCAGCCCCAGCATTTT. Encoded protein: CASSFGVGSNQPQHF.